This note documents a single T cell receptor (beta chain) sequence. Its cognate antigen is unknown. Here immunoSEQ multiplex PCR was the method, and the copy in TCRdb shows in-frame clones only, minus some. The data contain about 25,000 clones, around 90% of them singletons. This record comes from a study of untreated major depressive disorder. General study points: TRBV05-01 (Vbeta 5.1) usage was higher in CD4+ T cells of depressed patients than controls.

Patients had DSM-IV major depressive disorder with a Hamilton Depression score of at least 18. The CDR3 contains 12 residues. V lost 8 bases, J lost 4 bases, and 9 bases lay in between. Germline V lookup: CDR1 MDHEN, CDR2 SYDVKM. The rearrangement links TRBV28 to TRBJ1-3; no firm D call. The clonotype comes from a woman aged 25 to 39 with major depressive disorder. Sequencing input: CD4+ T cells from PBMCs. The CDR3 sequence: CASRLTGNTIYF. In DNA, the CDR3 is TGTGCCAGCCGACTGACGGGAAACACCATATATTTT.